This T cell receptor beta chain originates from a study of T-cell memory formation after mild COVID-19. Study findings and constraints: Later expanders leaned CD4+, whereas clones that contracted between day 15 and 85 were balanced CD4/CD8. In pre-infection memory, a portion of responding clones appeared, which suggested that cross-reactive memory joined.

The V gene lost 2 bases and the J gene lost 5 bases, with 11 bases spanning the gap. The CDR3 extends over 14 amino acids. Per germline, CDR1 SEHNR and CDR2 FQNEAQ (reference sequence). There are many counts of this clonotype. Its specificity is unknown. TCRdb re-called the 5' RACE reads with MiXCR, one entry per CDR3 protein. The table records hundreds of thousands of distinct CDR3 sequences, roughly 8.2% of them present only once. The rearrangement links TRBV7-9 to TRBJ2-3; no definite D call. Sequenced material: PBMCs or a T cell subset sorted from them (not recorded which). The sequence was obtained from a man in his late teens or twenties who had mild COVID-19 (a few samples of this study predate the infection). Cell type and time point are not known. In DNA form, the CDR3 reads TGTGCCAGCAGCTTACCGGACGCCGTAGATACGCAGTATTTT. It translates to CASSLPDAVDTQYF.